The 27 T cell receptor beta chains presented below share a single source sample, sequenced in a study of shared clonotypes between healthy human individuals. Assay: immunoSEQ multiplex PCR; the TCRdb copy retains only in-frame clones and omits some. The sample consists of about a million clones, less than 85% of them appearing once. The sample was memory CD4+ T cells sorted from blood. Subset indicated: CD45RA-negative fraction. All receptors derive from a man aged 18 to 30 in good health.

The chain carries TRBV7-9 and TRBJ1-3; TRBD1 is a possible D gene (6 bases). The V gene lost 2 bases and the J gene lost 0 bases, with 11 bases spanning the gap. This CDR3 spans 16 amino acids. Germline V gives CDR1 SEHNR, CDR2 FQNEAQ (reference sequence). The CDR3 here is CASSLFQGNSGNTIYF. CDR3 nucleotides: TGTGCCAGCAGCTTATTTCAGGGGAACTCTGGAAACACCATATATTTT.

In its sample, this clone was seen a few times. CDR3: CASSQTILHNSPLHF. The CDR3, as DNA: TGTGCCAGCAGCCAGACAATTCTGCATAATTCACCCCTCCACTTT. V gene TRBV27 combines with J gene TRBJ1-6; no reliable D call. Trimming cost V 6 bases and J 5 bases, with 14 bases left between them. The CDR3 length is 15 residues. From germline, CDR1 is MNHEY and CDR2 SMNVEV (reference sequence).

In its sample, this clone was seen a few times. This chain joins TRBV30 and TRBJ1-1; 7 nucleotides agree with TRBD1. This CDR3 has 14 residues. V was clipped by 3 bases and J by 1 base; unmatched bases: 5. CDR1 GTSNPN and CDR2 SVGIG come from the germline V gene (reference sequence). CDR3 in amino acids: CAWRGRTGNTEAFF. CDR3 in DNA: TGTGCCTGGAGGGGGCGGACAGGGAACACTGAAGCTTTCTTT.

The rearrangement uses TRBV5-8 and TRBJ2-7; possible D gene TRBD1, 6 bases. Deletions cut 1 base from V and 4 bases from J, with 15 bases between. CDR3 length: 15 amino acids. In germline, CDR1 is SGHTS, CDR2 YDEGEE. This chain's CDR3 is CASSLSIRTDYEQYF. CDR3 bases: TGTGCCAGCAGCTTGTCGATTAGGACAGATTACGAGCAGTACTTC.

The V and J genes are TRBV5-1 and TRBJ1-4, with TRBD1 identical over 10 bases. The trim removed 0 bases at V and 0 bases at J, leaving 17 bases unmatched. CDR3 length equals 22 residues. Germline V gene data show CDR1 as SGHRS and CDR2 as YFSETQ. The CDR3 sequence is CASSLVVGQGYFARSTNEKLFF. The CDR3 nucleotides are TGCGCCAGCAGCTTGGTTGTGGGACAGGGGTATTTTGCTAGATCAACTAATGAAAAACTGTTTTTT.

This clone was seen a few times. V gene TRBV19 combines with J gene TRBJ2-5; possibly TRBD1 for D (6 bases). The CDR3 extends over 13 amino acids. Germline loops: CDR1 LNHDA, CDR2 SQIVND (reference sequence). The germline V and J ends were trimmed by 4 bases and 7 bases, with 13 bases remaining between them. The CDR3 region has the DNA TGTGCCAGTAGTAGCGGACAGTCCTCGACCCAGTACTTC. Amino acids: CASSSGQSSTQYF.

This rearrangement joins TRBV25-1 to TRBJ2-1; tentatively, D is TRBD2 (6 bases). The CDR3 has 16 amino acids. The V end lost 4 bases, the J end lost 6 bases, and 19 bases lay between the germline ends. Germline-derived CDR1 and CDR2 are MGHDK and SYGVNS. The CDR3 region has the DNA TGTGCCAGCAGTGCGACACTAGGCGGCGGGGCCAATGAGCAGTTCTTC. Amino acid sequence: CASSATLGGGANEQFF.

This rearrangement joins TRBV30 to TRBJ1-2; TRBD1 matches at 10 bases. The V segment lost 4 bases and the J segment 7 bases; nucleotides outside the gene matches: 3. CDR3 length: 12 amino acids. Germline V gene sequence: CDR1 GTSNPN, CDR2 SVGIG (reference sequence). Here the CDR3 DNA reads TGTGCCTGGATAGGACAGGGGGTTGGCTACACCTTC. Its translation: CAWIGQGVGYTF.

J is TRBJ1-6 and V is TRBV7-2; D perhaps matches TRBD1 (6 bases). Per the germline V gene, CDR1 is SGHTA and CDR2 is FQGNSA. The germline V and J ends were trimmed by 5 bases and 0 bases, with 20 bases remaining between them. This CDR3 region has 19 residues. The CDR3 DNA sequence: TGTGCCAGCAGCCTGTATTCGACAGGATCGAGCTCCTATAATTCACCCCTCCACTTT. Protein: CASSLYSTGSSSYNSPLHF.

The chain combines TRBV30 with TRBJ1-5; D unclear. This CDR3 contains 14 residues. Per the germline V gene, CDR1 is GTSNPN and CDR2 is SVGIG (reference sequence). Trimming cost V 1 base and J 6 bases, with 13 bases left between them. DNA for the CDR3: TGTGCCTGGAGTGCGACATCCTCGTCTCAGCCCCAGCATTTT. Protein sequence: CAWSATSSSQPQHF.

The V gene is TRBV2, the J gene TRBJ2-7; 7 bases line up with TRBD2. With 6 bases clipped from V and 2 bases from J, the junction kept 10 bases outside the gene matches. CDR1 is SNHLY and CDR2 is FYNNEI in the germline V gene. This CDR3 contains 15 residues. The DNA for the CDR3 is TGTGCCAGCAGAGATAGCGGGCCCTCCCCCTACGAGCAGTACTTC. Amino acids: CASRDSGPSPYEQYF.

The rearrangement links TRBV18 to TRBJ1-1; 8 bases match TRBD1. Germline CDR1 is KGHSH and CDR2 is LQKENI. The junction had 3 bases not matched to a gene; V was cut back by 8 bases and J by 7 bases. CDR3 length: 11 amino acids. The chain's CDR3 is CASRTGIEAFF. In DNA, the CDR3 is TGTGCCAGCCGGACAGGGATTGAAGCTTTCTTT. The full variable domain, its missing parts supplied by reference TRBV18 and TRBJ1-1, is NAGVMQNPRHLVRRRGQEARLRCSPMKGHSHVYWYRQLPEEGLKFMVYLQKENIIDESGMPKERFSAEFPKEGPSILRIQQVVRGDSAAYFCASRTGIEAFFGQGTRLTVV.

The CDR3 protein is CASSLGRDNEQFF. The CDR3 DNA is TGTGCCAGCAGCTTAGGAAGAGACAATGAGCAGTTCTTC. J is TRBJ2-1 and V is TRBV7-6; D unresolved. This CDR3 contains 13 residues. V was pared by 1 base and J by 5 bases, with 6 bases between. The germline V gene has CDR1 SGHVS and CDR2 FNYEAQ.

The genes are TRBV28 and TRBJ2-7; the D is unclear. Trimming stripped 6 bases from V and 2 bases from J, with 11 bases between. Germline CDR1 reads MDHEN; CDR2 reads SYDVKM. The CDR3 consists of 13 residues. CDR3 in amino acids: CASSYLNTYEQYF. DNA for the CDR3: TGTGCCAGCAGCTACCTCAACACCTACGAGCAGTACTTC.

This clone was seen ten or more times. J is TRBJ1-2 and V is TRBV6-6; 9 bases line up with TRBD1. The CDR3 spans 15 residues. Germline CDR1 reads MNHNY; CDR2 reads SVGAGI (reference sequence). V was clipped by 0 bases and J by 8 bases; unmatched bases: 7. The CDR3 spells CASSYSTGTGKGYTF. CDR3 nucleotide sequence: TGTGCCAGCAGTTACTCGACCGGGACAGGGAAAGGCTACACCTTC.

V is TRBV7-2 and J is TRBJ2-1, with 15 bases identical to TRBD2. V lost 4 bases and J lost 9; bases outside the gene matches: 7. CDR1 and CDR2 (germline): SGHTA, FQGNSA. CDR3 size: 16 residues. Here the CDR3 DNA reads TGTGCCAGCAGCTCGTTAGGACTAGCGGGAGGGGGTGAGCAGTTCTTC. Residues: CASSSLGLAGGGEQFF.

This clone showed up just a few times. This rearrangement joins TRBV4-1 to TRBJ1-6; tentative D call: TRBD1 (5 bases). Germline values: CDR1 MGHRA, CDR2 YSYEKL. The V and J ends lost 4 bases and 14 bases respectively, with 21 bases between them. This CDR3 has 15 residues. Here the CDR3 reads CASSPGGRGHRTLHF. DNA of the CDR3: TGCGCCAGCAGCCCCGGGGGACGTGGACATCGAACCCTCCACTTT.

This clone was seen more than once but under ten times. V gene TRBV18 combines with J gene TRBJ1-1, with 7 bases that match TRBD1. Looked up from germline, CDR1 is KGHSH and CDR2 is LQKENI. With 3 bases clipped from V and 3 bases from J, the junction kept 4 bases outside the gene matches. There are 14 residues in the CDR3. The DNA of the CDR3 is TGTGCCAGCTCACCGTACAGGGGTGACACTGAAGCTTTCTTT. Translating gives CASSPYRGDTEAFF. Together with reference TRBV18 and TRBJ1-1, the CDR3 gives the full variable domain: NAGVMQNPRHLVRRRGQEARLRCSPMKGHSHVYWYRQLPEEGLKFMVYLQKENIIDESGMPKERFSAEFPKEGPSILRIQQVVRGDSAAYFCASSPYRGDTEAFFGQGTRLTVV.

The rearrangement uses TRBV11-2 and TRBJ2-1; 7 bases match TRBD1. Germline loops: CDR1 SGHAT, CDR2 FQNNGV. This CDR3 has 14 amino acids. V shed 3 bases, J shed 5 bases, and the junction held 4 bases outside the gene matches. The CDR3 loop is CASSLAGGHNEQFF. The CDR3 nucleotides read TGTGCCAGCAGCTTGGCAGGGGGACACAATGAGCAGTTCTTC.

The rearrangement uses TRBV30 and TRBJ1-6; D unclear. The length of the CDR3 is 17 residues. The ends were cut back, 3 bases at V and 7 bases at J, with 22 bases in the middle. In germline, CDR1 is GTSNPN, CDR2 SVGIG (reference sequence). CDR3 nucleotide sequence: TGTGCCTGGAGCGCATCTTTTTCCGATGTCGGGAATTCACCCCTCCACTTT. It specifies CAWSASFSDVGNSPLHF.

The chain joins TRBV9 to TRBJ2-3; D is possibly TRBD1 (6 bases). CDR1 SGDLS and CDR2 YYNGEE come from the germline V gene. Trimming removed 7 bases from V and 4 bases from J, with 13 bases in between. CDR3 length equals 13 residues. This chain's CDR3 is CASATGSPDTQYF. In DNA, the CDR3 is TGTGCCAGCGCAACAGGGTCCCCAGATACGCAGTATTTT.

CDR3 sequence reads: CASRDAGTNYGYTF. In DNA form, the CDR3 reads TGTGCCAGCAGGGACGCCGGGACAAACTATGGCTACACCTTC. The rearrangement uses TRBV2 and TRBJ1-2, with a possible D match to TRBD1 (6 bases). The germline V and J ends were trimmed by 6 bases and 2 bases, with 13 bases remaining between them. The CDR3 has 14 residues. Germline CDR1 is SNHLY and CDR2 is FYNNEI.

The V and J genes are TRBV11-2 and TRBJ1-4; 10 nucleotides match TRBD1. The CDR3 totals 13 residues. Germline values: CDR1 SGHAT, CDR2 FQNNGV. V trimming: 5 bases; J trimming: 8 bases; junction bases outside the gene matches: 2. CDR3 protein: CASSRQGAEKLFF. For the CDR3, the DNA is TGTGCCAGCAGCCGACAGGGGGCGGAAAAACTGTTTTTT.

The count of this clone is one. The chain has TRBV19 and TRBJ2-3; D ambiguous. V lost 6 bases to trimming and J lost 1 base, with 11 bases between them. Germline CDR1 reads LNHDA; CDR2 reads SQIVND (reference sequence). The CDR3 sequence is 14 residues long. The CDR3 coding sequence is TGTGCCAGTAGACCACTTTCTGGCACAGATACGCAGTATTTT. Protein: CASRPLSGTDTQYF.

The J gene is TRBJ2-1, the V gene TRBV27; a weak D match, TRBD1 (6 bases). Trimming removed 2 bases from V and 4 bases from J, with 9 bases in between. The germline gives CDR1 MNHEY, CDR2 SMNVEV (reference sequence). CDR3 length: 14 residues. The CDR3 DNA follows: TGTGCCAGCAGTTTAGTCACAGGGTACAATGAGCAGTTCTTC. As protein: CASSLVTGYNEQFF.

The J gene is TRBJ2-7, the V gene TRBV4-1; TRBD2 might be the D (7 bases). Trimming stripped 0 bases from V and 0 bases from J, with 18 bases between. There are 18 residues in the CDR3. Germline V gene lookup returns CDR1 MGHRA and CDR2 YSYEKL. CDR3 nucleotide sequence: TGCGCCAGCAGCCAAGATGAGAGCGCGGGGGCCAGCTCCTACGAGCAGTACTTC. Protein product: CASSQDESAGASSYEQYF.

V is TRBV6-1 and J is TRBJ1-5; D possibly corresponds to TRBD1 (6 bases). Per the germline V gene, CDR1 is MNHNS and CDR2 is SASEGT. CDR3 length: 15 residues. Trimming removed 6 bases from V and 1 base from J, with 13 bases in between. The DNA of the CDR3 is TGTGCCAGCAGGGGACACCTTGGGAGCAATCAGCCCCAGCATTTT. Its protein is CASRGHLGSNQPQHF.